The 27 T cell receptor beta chains reported below all come from one sample, sequenced in a study of blood T cell repertoires in COVID-19. Using immunoSEQ multiplex PCR, the repertoire was profiled, and TCRdb retains in-frame clones only, with some absent. The sample contains under 130,000 clones, around 81% of which appear only once. Specimen: peripheral blood. The receptors shown here come from a man older than 75 with acute or convalescent COVID-19.

The chain is built from TRBV5-1 and TRBJ2-1, with D possibly matching TRBD1 (6 bases). Trimming removed 3 bases from V and 10 bases from J, with 11 bases in between. The CDR3 contains 12 residues. Looked up from germline, CDR1 is SGHRS and CDR2 is YFSETQ. The CDR3 DNA sequence: TGCGCCAGCAGCTCACAGGGAATCGAGCAGTTCTTC. This encodes CASSSQGIEQFF.

This clone appeared a few times. Mismatch with germline at one junction end may stem from a read error. J is TRBJ2-3 and V is TRBV7-7, with TRBD1 identical over 7 bases. The CDR3 spans 13 residues. CDR1 SSHAT and CDR2 FNYEAQ come from the germline V gene (reference sequence). CDR3 region: CASSLDRENTQYF. In nucleotides, the CDR3 is TGTGCTAGCAGCCTAGACAGGGAGAATACGCAGTATTTT. Full variable domain (missing parts from reference TRBV7-7 and TRBJ2-3): GAGVSQSPRYKVTKRGQDVTLRCDPISSHATLYWYQQALGQGPEFLTYFNYEAQPDKSGLPSDRFSAERPEGSISTLTIQRTEQRDSAMYRCASSLDRENTQYFGPGTRLTVL.

There are a few counts of this clone. The rearrangement joins TRBV29-1 to TRBJ2-5, with D perhaps matching TRBD1 (5 bases). CDR1 and CDR2 (germline): SQVTM, ANQGSEA. Trimming cost V 5 bases and J 4 bases, with 11 bases left between them. The CDR3 consists of 12 residues. CDR3 protein: CSVNRFGETQYF. The CDR3 DNA reads TGCAGCGTTAACAGGTTTGGAGAGACCCAGTACTTC. The variable domain in full, completed from reference TRBV29-1 and TRBJ2-5, reads SAVISQKPSRDICQRGTSLTIQCQVDSQVTMMFWYRQQPGQSLTLIATANQGSEATYESGFVIDKFPISRPNLTFSTLTVSNMSPEDSSIYLCSVNRFGETQYFGPGTRLLVL.

The gene calls are TRBV21-1 and TRBJ1-1. TRBV21-1 is designated a pseudogene. CDR3 length: 11 amino acids. In DNA, the CDR3 is TGTGCCAGCCACTCTGCCCCTGAAGCTTTCTTT. It encodes CASHSAPEAFF.

The V and J genes are TRBV30 and TRBJ1-6; 8 nucleotides align to TRBD1. This CDR3 comprises 16 residues. Unmatched junction bases numbered 4, after V lost 1 base and J lost 2 bases. Looked up from germline, CDR1 is GTSNPN and CDR2 is SVGIG (reference sequence). The chain's CDR3 is CAWSGTGRPYNSPLHF. The CDR3 coding sequence is TGTGCCTGGAGTGGGACAGGGAGACCCTATAATTCACCCCTCCACTTT. Full variable domain (outside the CDR3, taken from reference TRBV30 and TRBJ1-6): SQTIHQWPATLVQPVGSPLSLECTVEGTSNPNLYWYRQAAGRGLQLLFYSVGIGQISSEVPQNLSASRPQDRQFILSSKKLLLSDSGFYLCAWSGTGRPYNSPLHFGNGTRLTVT.

The chain employs TRBV5-5 and TRBJ2-4; 7 positions agree with TRBD1. The germline V gene encodes CDR1 SGHKS and CDR2 YYEKEE (reference sequence). V lost 3 bases, J lost 2 bases, and 11 bases stayed unmatched. This CDR3 has 17 residues. The CDR3 spells CASSSPEGARTKNIQYF. In DNA form, the CDR3 reads TGTGCCAGCAGCTCCCCAGAGGGGGCGCGGACCAAAAACATTCAGTACTTC.

The J gene is TRBJ2-2, the V gene TRBV19, with D perhaps matching TRBD1 (6 bases). The V end was cut by 3 bases, the J end by 4 bases, with 15 bases between. Germline-derived CDR1 and CDR2 are LNHDA and SQIVND (reference sequence). CDR3 length: 16 residues. CDR3 coding DNA: TGTGCCAGTAGTATTCAGGGGCTTGGGGGCACCGGGGAGCTGTTTTTT. This translates into CASSIQGLGGTGELFF.

This clone was seen a few times. The chain uses TRBV10-3 and TRBJ1-3; D is unclear. V gave up 3 bases and J gave up 0 bases, with 3 bases separating them. Germline loops: CDR1 ENHRY, CDR2 SYGVKD. This CDR3 is built from 13 residues. CDR3 sequence: CAISDSSGNTIYF. The CDR3 DNA reads as TGTGCCATCAGTGACTCCTCTGGAAACACCATATATTTT.

This clone showed up just once. V usage is TRBV5-8 and J usage is TRBJ1-6; 7 nucleotides match TRBD1. Germline trimming cut 2 bases from V and 9 bases from J; bases unmatched to any gene: 8. Germline-derived CDR1 and CDR2 are SGHTS and YDEGEE. CDR3 length equals 15 residues. The DNA of the CDR3 is TGTGCCAGCAGCTTTTGGACAGGCGCCTTTTCACCCCTCCACTTT. It translates to CASSFWTGAFSPLHF.

The rearrangement uses TRBV28 and TRBJ2-6, with a weak D call TRBD2 (6 bases). The germline V gene encodes CDR1 MDHEN and CDR2 SYDVKM. The CDR3 loop spans 15 amino acids. The V end was cut by 2 bases, the J end by 3 bases, with 8 bases between. The CDR3 region is CASSLGGVGANVLTF. The CDR3 nucleotides read TGTGCCAGCAGTTTAGGAGGGGTTGGGGCCAACGTCCTGACTTTC.

In its sample, this clone was seen once. This chain uses TRBV10-3 with TRBJ2-5; 8 nucleotides line up with TRBD2. The ends lost 5 bases at V and 4 bases at J; junction bases unmatched: 6. This CDR3 has 14 amino acids. CDR1 and CDR2 from the germline V gene are ENHRY and SYGVKD. Written as DNA, the CDR3 is TGTGCCATCAGTCCCGGGACTAGTACAGAGACCCAGTACTTC. Translated, it gives CAISPGTSTETQYF.

The chain is built from TRBV28 and TRBJ1-2; possibly TRBD1 for D (5 bases). Germline CDR1 MDHEN, CDR2 SYDVKM. The CDR3 spans 13 residues. The V and J ends lost 4 bases and 4 bases respectively, with 10 bases between them. The CDR3 nucleotides read TGTGCCAGCAGTTCCTACAGGATCTATGGCTACACCTTC. Its protein product is CASSSYRIYGYTF.

CDR3 in DNA: TGTGCCAGCTCACCATACCGGGACATTTCACCCCTCCACTTT. It is translated as CASSPYRDISPLHF. This chain connects TRBV18 to TRBJ1-6; D is possibly TRBD1 (6 bases). The CDR3 is made up of 14 amino acids. Germline V CDR1 and CDR2: KGHSH, LQKENI. V gave up 2 bases and J gave up 9 bases, with 11 bases separating them.

The chain employs TRBV7-2 and TRBJ1-2, with 7 bases lining up with TRBD1. Germline V gene sequence: CDR1 SGHTA, CDR2 FQGNSA. The CDR3 has 13 residues. The V and J ends lost 5 bases and 5 bases, in that order; junction bases with no gene match: 5. CDR3 region: CASSRGTVYGYTF. The CDR3 DNA follows: TGTGCCAGCAGCAGAGGGACAGTATATGGCTACACCTTC. Variable domain in full (rest from reference TRBV7-2 and TRBJ1-2): GAGVSQSPSNKVTEKGKDVELRCDPISGHTALYWYRQSLGQGLEFLIYFQGNSAPDKSGLPSDRFSAERTGGSVSTLTIQRTQQEDSAVYLCASSRGTVYGYTFGSGTRLTVV.

As regards this clone: One end of the junction varies from germline; a read error may be responsible. The gene calls are TRBV12-3 or TRBV12-4 and TRBJ2-1; 9 bases match TRBD2. The CDR3 covers 12 residues. The CDR3 sequence is CASSIAGDEQFF. CDR3 nucleotides: TGTGCCAGCAGTATAGCGGGAGATGAGCAGTTCTTC.

The rearrangement links TRBV25-1 to TRBJ1-4; no clear D gene. Germline V gives CDR1 MGHDK, CDR2 SYGVNS. CDR3 length: 15 residues. V dropped 5 bases and J dropped 3 bases, with 13 bases sitting between them. The DNA of the CDR3 is TGTGCCAGCAGTCACCCCTGGCAGGCTAATGAAAAACTGTTTTTT. This codes for CASSHPWQANEKLFF.

The chain has TRBV7-3 and TRBJ2-7, with a weak D call TRBD1 (5 bases). Trimming took off 2 bases at V and 6 bases at J, with 5 bases between the two ends. Germline V gene data show CDR1 as SGHTA and CDR2 as FQGTGA. This CDR3 has 11 amino acids. Here the CDR3 reads CASSLQGEQYF. DNA of the CDR3: TGTGCCAGCAGCTTACAGGGCGAGCAGTACTTC.

The chain carries TRBV27 and TRBJ2-4, with D possibly matching TRBD2 (6 bases). V shed 5 bases and J shed 3 bases, with 14 bases lying between them. The length of the CDR3 is 15 residues. Germline loops: CDR1 MNHEY, CDR2 SMNVEV (reference sequence). CDR3 coding DNA: TGTGCCAGCAGTGCATGGAGGGCCGACAAAAACATTCAGTACTTC. It codes for CASSAWRADKNIQYF.

The chain is built from TRBV25-1 and TRBJ2-7; maybe TRBD2 (5 bases). The V gene lost 1 base and the J gene lost 3 bases, with 10 bases spanning the gap. Looked up from germline, CDR1 is MGHDK and CDR2 is SYGVNS. The CDR3 length is 14 residues. For the CDR3, the DNA is TGTGCCAGCAGTGAATCAACCGGGAACTACGAGCAGTACTTC. Translated, it gives CASSESTGNYEQYF.

The V and J genes are TRBV19 and TRBJ1-2; 9 nucleotides line up with TRBD1. The V and J ends lost 6 bases and 0 bases, in that order; junction bases with no gene match: 17. CDR1 LNHDA and CDR2 SQIVND come from the germline V gene (reference sequence). CDR3 length: 19 residues. Written as DNA, the CDR3 is TGTGCCAGTAGCCGATATCCCAATGCCGGGACAGGGACTAACTATGGCTACACCTTC. Residues: CASSRYPNAGTGTNYGYTF. Drawing the rest from reference TRBV19 and TRBJ1-2, the complete variable domain is DGGITQSPKYLFRKEGQNVTLSCEQNLNHDAMYWYRQDPGQGLRLIYYSQIVNDFQKGDIAEGYSVSREKKESFPLTVTSAQKNPTAFYLCASSRYPNAGTGTNYGYTFGSGTRLTVV.

The rearrangement links TRBV5-1 to TRBJ1-2; 7 positions agree with TRBD1. The germline V gene has CDR1 SGHRS and CDR2 YFSETQ. The CDR3 has 16 residues. Trimming took 1 base from V and 0 from J; bases not matched to a gene: 6. CDR3 coding DNA: TGCGCCAGCAGCTTGTCCACGGGGACAGCTAACTATGGCTACACCTTC. Its protein product is CASSLSTGTANYGYTF.

This clone was detected only a few times. This chain joins TRBV19 and TRBJ2-7, with a tentative D call TRBD2 (5 bases). Trimming took off 5 bases at V and 1 base at J, with 9 bases between the two ends. Germline V lookup: CDR1 LNHDA, CDR2 SQIVND (reference sequence). The CDR3 totals 13 residues. CDR3 sequence (DNA): TGTGCCAGTAGTTTCGGGATTTCCTACGAGCAGTACTTC. This codes for CASSFGISYEQYF.

This chain uses TRBV28 with TRBJ2-7; D is undetermined. Germline V gene sequence: CDR1 MDHEN, CDR2 SYDVKM. Trimming pared 3 bases from V and 6 bases from J, leaving 6 bases between. CDR3 length: 11 amino acids. CDR3 sequence (DNA): TGTGCCAGCAGTTTTCGTTCCGAGCAGTACTTC. This gives the protein CASSFRSEQYF.

The rearrangement uses TRBV18 and TRBJ2-2; 7 bases match TRBD2. The CDR3 has 16 amino acids. V dropped 2 bases and J dropped 1; count of bases not matched to a gene: 4. The germline gives CDR1 KGHSH, CDR2 LQKENI. CDR3 in DNA: TGTGCCAGCTCACCAAGGCAGCGGGGGAACACCGGGGAGCTGTTTTTT. Protein product: CASSPRQRGNTGELFF.

CDR3 in DNA: TGTGCCAGCTCACCACAGGGGAAGGACACTGAAGCTTTCTTT. It specifies CASSPQGKDTEAFF. The chain combines TRBV18 with TRBJ1-1; D may be TRBD1 (5 bases). Trimming left V 1 base short and J 3 bases short, with 9 bases between. Per germline, CDR1 KGHSH and CDR2 LQKENI. The CDR3 contains 14 residues. Based on the CDR3 plus reference TRBV18 and TRBJ1-1, the full variable domain is NAGVMQNPRHLVRRRGQEARLRCSPMKGHSHVYWYRQLPEEGLKFMVYLQKENIIDESGMPKERFSAEFPKEGPSILRIQQVVRGDSAAYFCASSPQGKDTEAFFGQGTRLTVV.

The chain links TRBV7-2 to TRBJ2-7; TRBD2 agrees at 11 bases. The germline V gene encodes CDR1 SGHTA and CDR2 FQGNSA. V shed 5 bases and J 2 bases; nucleotides not matched to a gene: 5. The CDR3 spans 15 residues. The CDR3 sequence is CASSHTSGGPYEQYF. CDR3 bases: TGTGCCAGCAGCCACACTAGCGGGGGACCCTACGAGCAGTACTTC.

V is TRBV6-5 and J is TRBJ1-2, with D possibly TRBD1 on 5 matching bases. CDR1 and CDR2 from the germline V gene are MNHEY and SVGAGI. CDR3 length equals 12 residues. Trimming shortened V by 5 bases and J by 4 bases, and 8 bases separated the two germline ends. The CDR3 nucleotides read TGTGCCAGCAGTCCAGACAGCTATGGCTACACCTTC. Protein product: CASSPDSYGYTF.